This TCR beta chain was captured by sequencing in a study of blood T cell repertoires in COVID-19. Looked up from germline, CDR1 is GTSNPN and CDR2 is SVGIG (reference sequence). Germline trimming cut 1 base from V and 7 bases from J; bases unmatched to any gene: 12. CDR3 length: 15 amino acids. Original data processing: Estimation of nucleated cell counts was performed using reference gene primer amplification. Here immunoSEQ multiplex PCR was the method, and the copy in TCRdb shows in-frame clones only, minus some. The V and J calls and clone size are taken from that table; D and trimming were inferred from the DNA. The sample holds 90,000 or so clones; around nine tenths are singletons and the top ten take more than 4.5%.

The clonotype was recovered from a man aged 55 to 70 with COVID-19, enrolled during active disease. Sequenced sample: peripheral blood. This rearrangement joins TRBV30 to TRBJ1-2; 7 nucleotides agree with TRBD1. Written as DNA, the CDR3 is TGTGCCTGGAGTGAGGGGGACAGAAGATTTGGTGGCTACACCTTC. This encodes CAWSEGDRRFGGYTF.